This T cell receptor (beta chain) was identified in a study of OX40 agonist ivuxolimab in advanced cancers. Study at large: The patients got ivuxolimab, which is an agonistic anti-OX40 (CD134) antibody. One patient with hepatocellular carcinoma and two with cutaneous melanoma, three in all, had partial responses. Study-wide findings and caveats: Averaged across samples, CD8+ T cells carried more expanded clones than CD4+ did. Researchers did not establish what antigens the expanded peripheral T cells target.

Worth noting for this clone: Its antigen is still unknown. Additional DNA sequences in this sample encode the identical CDR3.

Profiling relied on immunoSEQ multiplex PCR, and the TCRdb table lists in-frame clones only, not all of them. In the table there are around 56,000 clones, about four fifths of which are singletons. The CDR3 is 16 amino acids. Trimming stripped 1 base from V and 0 bases from J, with 10 bases between. Germline V gene data show CDR1 as MGHRA and CDR2 as YSYEKL. This chain joins TRBV4-1 and TRBJ2-1; D not certain. Here the sequenced sample was CD4+ or CD8+ T cells sorted from blood, taken in a trial of the OX40 agonist ivuxolimab. This TCR was recovered from an adult with an advanced solid tumor such as melanoma, head and neck, liver or kidney cancer. The CDR3 here is CASSQVNMVSYNEQFF. The CDR3 DNA sequence: TGCGCCAGCAGCCAAGTTAATATGGTCTCCTACAATGAGCAGTTCTTC.